This T cell receptor beta chain derives from a study of blood T cell repertoires in COVID-19. Overall study context: PBMCs, B-cell-depleted T cells, or T cells provided the cDNA or gDNA that made up the material.

The assay was immunoSEQ multiplex PCR, and TCRdb's table has in-frame clones only and misses some. The table lists approximately 300,000 clones, approximately 85% of them singletons. A word on this clone: A junction end diverges from the germline sequence, so it may reflect a read error.

The sequenced material came from peripheral blood. This TCR was recovered from a woman between 50 and 59 years old with acute or convalescent COVID-19.

The chain's CDR3 is CASSVARRETQYF. The CDR3 bases are TGTGCCAGCAGCGTAGCGCGGCGAGAGACCCAGTACTTC. The chain has TRBV7-2 and TRBJ2-5, with D perhaps matching TRBD2 (5 bases). There are 13 residues in the CDR3. Germline lookup yields CDR1 SGHTA and CDR2 FQGNSA.